The present TCR beta chain was sequenced within a study of blood T cells in healthy people across ages. Study-level background: In model experiments, template switching was able to capture about one barcoded beta molecule for every two T cells that were present. Study-wide findings and caveats: Greater diversity and more naive CD4+ cells were seen in long-lived donors than in aged donors. Unknown CMV status may confound age-related changes in expanded clones.

V was pared by 1 base and J by 2 bases, with 13 bases between. Germline CDR1 reads KGHSH; CDR2 reads LQKENI. CDR3 length: 16 amino acids. Notes on this clonotype: Its antigen is undetermined.

Primers used in a second PCR of about 6 to 11 cycles were a sample-barcoded 5' primer and a J-beta primer mix. Template switching added a 12-random-nucleotide identifier to every cDNA molecule. TCRdb called the 5' RACE reads again in MiXCR, with one record for every CDR3 protein. Of roughly 1.4 million distinct CDR3 sequences in the sample, 45% to 70% were seen once. The V call is TRBV18, the J call TRBJ2-3, with D possibly TRBD1 on 5 matching bases. This clonotype was sampled from a man younger than 35 in good health. The sample comprised blood. CDR3 residues: CASSPRAGHYTDTQYF. The CDR3 region has the DNA TGTGCCAGCTCACCACGGGCAGGGCACTACACAGATACGCAGTATTTT.